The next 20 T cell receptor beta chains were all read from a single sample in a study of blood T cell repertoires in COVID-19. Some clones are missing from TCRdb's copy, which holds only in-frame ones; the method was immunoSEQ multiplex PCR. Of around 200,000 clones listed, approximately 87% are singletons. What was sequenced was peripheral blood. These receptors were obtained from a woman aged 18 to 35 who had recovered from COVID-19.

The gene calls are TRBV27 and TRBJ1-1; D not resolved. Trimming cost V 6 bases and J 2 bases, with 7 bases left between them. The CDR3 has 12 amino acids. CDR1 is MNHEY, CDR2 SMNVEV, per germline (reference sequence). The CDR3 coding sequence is TGTGCCAGCAGAACATACAACACTGAAGCTTTCTTT. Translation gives CASRTYNTEAFF.

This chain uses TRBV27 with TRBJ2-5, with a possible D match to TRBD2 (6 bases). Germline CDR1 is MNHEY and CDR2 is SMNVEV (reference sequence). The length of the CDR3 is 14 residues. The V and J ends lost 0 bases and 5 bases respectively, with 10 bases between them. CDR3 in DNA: TGTGCCAGCAGTTTATCGGGGAGGTGGGAGACCCAGTACTTC. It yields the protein CASSLSGRWETQYF.

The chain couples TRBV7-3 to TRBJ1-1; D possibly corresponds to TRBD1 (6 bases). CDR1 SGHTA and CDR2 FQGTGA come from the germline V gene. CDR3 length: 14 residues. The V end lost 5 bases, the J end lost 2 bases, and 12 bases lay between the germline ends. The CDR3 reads CASSAGGRNTEAFF. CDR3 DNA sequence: TGTGCCAGCAGCGCGGGGGGGCGAAACACTGAAGCTTTCTTT.

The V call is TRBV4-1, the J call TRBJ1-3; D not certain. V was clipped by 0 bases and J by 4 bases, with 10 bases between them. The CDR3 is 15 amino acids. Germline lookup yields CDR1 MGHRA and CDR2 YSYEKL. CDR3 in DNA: TGCGCCAGCAGCCAAGATCGTGAGGCGGGAAACACCATATATTTT. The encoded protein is CASSQDREAGNTIYF.

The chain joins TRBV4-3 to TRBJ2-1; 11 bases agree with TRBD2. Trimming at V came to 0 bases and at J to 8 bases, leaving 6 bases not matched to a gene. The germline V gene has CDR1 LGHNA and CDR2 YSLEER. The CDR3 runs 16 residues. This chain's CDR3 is CASSQDSGRAGHEQFF. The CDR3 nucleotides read TGCGCCAGCAGCCAAGATAGCGGGAGGGCCGGGCATGAGCAGTTCTTC.

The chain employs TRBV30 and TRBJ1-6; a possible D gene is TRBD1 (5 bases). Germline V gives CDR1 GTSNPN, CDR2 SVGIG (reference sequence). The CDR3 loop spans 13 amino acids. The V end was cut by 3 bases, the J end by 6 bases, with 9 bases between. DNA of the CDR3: TGTGCCTGGAGCCGGCAGGGTAATTCACCCCTCCACTTT. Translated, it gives CAWSRQGNSPLHF.

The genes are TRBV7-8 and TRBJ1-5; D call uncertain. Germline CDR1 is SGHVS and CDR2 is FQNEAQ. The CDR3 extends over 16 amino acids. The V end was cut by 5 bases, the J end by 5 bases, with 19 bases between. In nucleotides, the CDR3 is TGTGCCAGCAGCCCGTCGCAACTCCGGCAGGATCAGCCCCAGCATTTT. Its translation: CASSPSQLRQDQPQHF.

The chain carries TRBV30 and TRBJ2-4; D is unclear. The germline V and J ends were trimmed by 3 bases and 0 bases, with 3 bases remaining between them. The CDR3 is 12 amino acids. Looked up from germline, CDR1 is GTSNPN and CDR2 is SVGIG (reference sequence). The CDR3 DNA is TGTGCCTGGAGCGGAGCCAAAAACATTCAGTACTTC. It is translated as CAWSGAKNIQYF. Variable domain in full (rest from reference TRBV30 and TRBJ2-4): SQTIHQWPATLVQPVGSPLSLECTVEGTSNPNLYWYRQAAGRGLQLLFYSVGIGQISSEVPQNLSASRPQDRQFILSSKKLLLSDSGFYLCAWSGAKNIQYFGAGTRLSVL.

CDR3 residues: CASRKDRTQRSTEAFF. As DNA, the CDR3 is TGCGCCAGCAGGAAGGACAGGACCCAACGCAGCACTGAAGCTTTCTTT. The chain links TRBV5-1 to TRBJ1-1, with 7 bases lining up with TRBD1. The CDR3 has 16 residues. Germline assignment: CDR1 SGHRS and CDR2 YFSETQ. Trimming at V came to 5 bases and at J to 4 bases, leaving 14 bases not matched to a gene.

The CDR3, as DNA: TGTGCCAGCTCACCCAGGACTAGCGGGGAAGTAGATACGCAGTATTTT. Translating gives CASSPRTSGEVDTQYF. The chain couples TRBV18 to TRBJ2-3, with 12 bases matching TRBD2. V gave up 3 bases and J gave up 5 bases; unmatched junction bases: 6. Germline CDR1 reads KGHSH; CDR2 reads LQKENI. The CDR3 covers 16 residues.

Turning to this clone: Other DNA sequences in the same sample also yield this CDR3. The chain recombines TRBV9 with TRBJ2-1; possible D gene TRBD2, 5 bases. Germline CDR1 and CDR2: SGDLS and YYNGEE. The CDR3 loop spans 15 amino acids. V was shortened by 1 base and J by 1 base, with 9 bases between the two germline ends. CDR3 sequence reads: CASSVSGPSYNEQFF. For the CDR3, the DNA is TGTGCCAGCAGCGTAAGCGGCCCTTCCTACAATGAGCAGTTCTTC.

In DNA, the CDR3 is TGTGCCAGCAGCAAAACACAGGGGGTTTTGCTTGCCAATGAGCAGTTCTTC. Translated: CASSKTQGVLLANEQFF. This sequence joins TRBV11-2 and TRBJ2-1, with 8 bases fitting TRBD1. V was pared by 5 bases and J by 6 bases, with 15 bases of the junction left unmatched. Germline CDR1 and CDR2: SGHAT and FQNNGV. The CDR3 contains 17 residues.

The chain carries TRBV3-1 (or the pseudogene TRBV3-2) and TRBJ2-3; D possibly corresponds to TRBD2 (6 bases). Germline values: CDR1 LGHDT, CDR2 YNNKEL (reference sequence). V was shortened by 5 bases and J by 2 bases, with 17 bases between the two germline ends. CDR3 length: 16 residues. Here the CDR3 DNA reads TGTGCCAGCAGCAAGACTATAAGCGGGTTCACAGATACGCAGTATTTT. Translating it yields CASSKTISGFTDTQYF.

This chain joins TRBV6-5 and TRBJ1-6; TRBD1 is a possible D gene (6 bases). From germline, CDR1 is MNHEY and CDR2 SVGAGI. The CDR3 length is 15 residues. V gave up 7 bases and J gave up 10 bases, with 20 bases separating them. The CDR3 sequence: CASTLGQTGKSPLHF. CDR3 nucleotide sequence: TGTGCCAGCACTCTAGGACAGACTGGGAAGTCACCCCTCCACTTT.

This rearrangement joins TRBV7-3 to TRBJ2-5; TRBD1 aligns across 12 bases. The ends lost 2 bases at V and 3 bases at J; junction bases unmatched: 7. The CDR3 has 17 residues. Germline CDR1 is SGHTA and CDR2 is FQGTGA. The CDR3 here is CASSLWDRGQVEETQYF. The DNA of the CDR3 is TGTGCCAGCAGCTTATGGGACAGGGGGCAGGTTGAAGAGACCCAGTACTTC.

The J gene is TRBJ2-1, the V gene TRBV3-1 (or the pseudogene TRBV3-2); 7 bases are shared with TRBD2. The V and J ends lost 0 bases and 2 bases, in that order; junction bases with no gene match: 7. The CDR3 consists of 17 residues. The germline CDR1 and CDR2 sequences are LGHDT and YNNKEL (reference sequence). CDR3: CASSQEVGGRTYNEQFF. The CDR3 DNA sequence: TGTGCCAGCAGCCAAGAGGTGGGAGGGCGAACCTACAATGAGCAGTTCTTC.

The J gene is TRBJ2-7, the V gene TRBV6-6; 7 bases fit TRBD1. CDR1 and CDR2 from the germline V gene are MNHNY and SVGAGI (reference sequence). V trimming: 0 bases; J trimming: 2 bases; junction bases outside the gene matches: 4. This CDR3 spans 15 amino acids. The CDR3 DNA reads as TGTGCCAGCAGTTACTCCTGGGACAGACCCTACGAGCAGTACTTC. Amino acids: CASSYSWDRPYEQYF.

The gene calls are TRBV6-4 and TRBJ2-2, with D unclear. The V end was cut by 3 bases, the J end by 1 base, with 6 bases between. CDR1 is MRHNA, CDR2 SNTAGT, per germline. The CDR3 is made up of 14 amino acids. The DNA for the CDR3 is TGTGCCAGCAGTGAAAGAGTGAACACCGGGGAGCTGTTTTTT. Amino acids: CASSERVNTGELFF.

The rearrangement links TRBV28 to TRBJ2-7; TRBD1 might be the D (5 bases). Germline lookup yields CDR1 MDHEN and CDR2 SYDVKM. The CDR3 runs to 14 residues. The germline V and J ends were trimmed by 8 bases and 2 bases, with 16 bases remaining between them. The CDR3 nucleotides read TGTGCCAGCGCTTACACCGACAGCCCCTACGAGCAGTACGTC. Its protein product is CASAYTDSPYEQYV.

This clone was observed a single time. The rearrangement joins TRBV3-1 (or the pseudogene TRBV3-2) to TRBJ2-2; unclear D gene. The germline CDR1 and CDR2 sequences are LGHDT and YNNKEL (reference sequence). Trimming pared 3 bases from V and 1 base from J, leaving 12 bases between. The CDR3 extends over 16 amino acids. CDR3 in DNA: TGTGCCAGCAGCCACGTATTACCAGGGAACACCGGGGAGCTGTTTTTT. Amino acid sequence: CASSHVLPGNTGELFF.